This is a list of T cell receptor beta chains from one sample in a study of T cell changes during pregnancy in multiple sclerosis. The repertoire was sequenced with immunoSEQ multiplex PCR; TCRdb's copy has only in-frame clones and lacks some. There are 58,000 or so clones in the sample; 89% occur only once, and 1.8% lies in the top ten. This specimen was peripheral blood, taken after pregnancy. Receptor source: a female donor with multiple sclerosis, enrolled in a pregnancy study. The CDR3 runs from the conserved cysteine through the conserved F or W. D genes are given only for firm matches. Clone size is shown for a subset of rows, as once, few, many or a class of expanded clone.

clone size: .
V gene: TRBV28
D gene: TRBD1
J gene: TRBJ2-2
CDR3 protein: CASSRTGGEYTGELFF
CDR3 DNA: TGTGCCAGCAGTCGGACAGGGGGAGAGTACACCGGGGAGCTGTTTTTT

clone size: .
V gene: TRBV9
D gene: TRBD1
J gene: TRBJ1-3
CDR3 protein: CASSQGQAEVSGNTIYF
CDR3 DNA: TGTGCCAGCAGTCAGGGACAGGCCGAGGTCTCTGGAAACACCATATATTTT

clone size: .
V gene: TRBV2
D gene: .
J gene: TRBJ2-7
CDR3 protein: CASSGGSPEQYF
CDR3 DNA: TGTGCCAGCAGTGGGGGCAGCCCCGAGCAGTACTTC

clone size: .
V gene: TRBV5-3
D gene: TRBD1
J gene: TRBJ1-1
CDR3 protein: CARSTLQGERGTEAFF
CDR3 DNA: TGTGCCAGAAGCACACTTCAGGGGGAGCGTGGCACTGAAGCTTTCTTT

clone size: .
V gene: TRBV7-9
D gene: .
J gene: TRBJ2-1
CDR3 protein: CASSPPTGEQFF
CDR3 DNA: TGTGCCAGCAGCCCTCCTACGGGTGAGCAGTTCTTC

clone size: .
V gene: TRBV6-1
D gene: .
J gene: TRBJ1-3
CDR3 protein: CASSDSSGAGNTIYF
CDR3 DNA: TGTGCCAGCAGTGACTCCTCAGGCGCTGGAAACACCATATATTTT

clone size: .
V gene: TRBV9
D gene: .
J gene: TRBJ2-5
CDR3 protein: CASSGGNGAETQYF
CDR3 DNA: TGTGCCAGCAGCGGCGGGAACGGGGCAGAGACCCAGTACTTC

clone size: .
V gene: TRBV5-4
D gene: .
J gene: TRBJ1-1
CDR3 protein: CASSGVIRENTEAFF
CDR3 DNA: TGTGCCAGCAGCGGGGTCATTCGGGAGAACACTGAAGCTTTCTTT

clone size: .
V gene: TRBV7-9
D gene: .
J gene: TRBJ1-2
CDR3 protein: CASSLVEIPGVYGYTF
CDR3 DNA: TGTGCCAGCAGCTTAGTGGAAATCCCCGGGGTCTATGGCTACACCTTC

clone size: .
V gene: TRBV5-5
D gene: .
J gene: TRBJ2-1
CDR3 protein: CASSLAPTNYNEQFF
CDR3 DNA: TGTGCCAGCAGCTTGGCCCCTACGAACTACAATGAGCAGTTCTTC

clone size: .
V gene: TRBV19
D gene: .
J gene: TRBJ2-1
CDR3 protein: CASSIMPGSYNEQFF
CDR3 DNA: TGTGCCAGTAGTATCATGCCGGGGTCCTACAATGAGCAGTTCTTC

clone size: .
V gene: TRBV6-1
D gene: TRBD1
J gene: TRBJ1-1
CDR3 protein: CASSGETGGSTEAFF
CDR3 DNA: TGTGCCAGCAGTGGGGAAACAGGGGGCTCGACTGAAGCTTTCTTT

clone size: few
V gene: TRBV5-1
D gene: .
J gene: TRBJ2-3
CDR3 protein: CASSIGQSSDTQYF
CDR3 DNA: TGCGCCAGCAGCATAGGACAGTCCTCAGATACGCAGTATTTT

clone size: once
V gene: TRBV28
D gene: TRBD1
J gene: TRBJ2-1
CDR3 protein: CASSLWGTGEFEQFF
CDR3 DNA: TGTGCCAGCAGTTTATGGGGGACAGGGGAGTTTGAGCAGTTCTTC

clone size: .
V gene: TRBV11-2
D gene: .
J gene: TRBJ2-3
CDR3 protein: CASSSTGWGGGSADTQYF
CDR3 DNA: TGTGCCAGCAGCTCAACGGGGTGGGGCGGAGGGAGCGCAGATACGCAGTATTTT

clone size: once
V gene: TRBV9
D gene: TRBD1
J gene: TRBJ2-1
CDR3 protein: CASSASARTGHYNEQFF
CDR3 DNA: TGTGCCAGCAGCGCCTCAGCCAGGACAGGTCATTACAATGAGCAGTTCTTC

clone size: .
V gene: TRBV6-5
D gene: .
J gene: TRBJ1-1
CDR3 protein: CASSYEGGNTEAFF
CDR3 DNA: TGTGCCAGCAGTTATGAGGGAGGGAACACTGAAGCTTTCTTT

clone size: .
V gene: TRBV6-6
D gene: .
J gene: TRBJ1-4
CDR3 protein: CASSYEGGDNEKLFF
CDR3 DNA: TGTGCCAGCAGTTACGAGGGCGGGGATAATGAAAAACTGTTTTTT

clone size: .
V gene: TRBV15
D gene: TRBD1
J gene: TRBJ2-7
CDR3 protein: CATSRWDRENLQYF
CDR3 DNA: TGTGCCACCAGCAGATGGGACAGGGAAAATCTCCAGTACTTC

clone size: .
V gene: TRBV7-6
D gene: .
J gene: TRBJ2-7
CDR3 protein: CAPKSELTGQEQYF
CDR3 DNA: TGTGCCCCTAAGTCAGAATTGACAGGCCAGGAGCAGTACTTC

clone size: .
V gene: TRBV7-2
D gene: .
J gene: TRBJ1-1
CDR3 protein: CASSLRRATEAFF
CDR3 DNA: TGTGCCAGCAGCTTAAGGAGGGCCACTGAAGCTTTCTTT

clone size: .
V gene: TRBV5-1
D gene: .
J gene: TRBJ1-1
CDR3 protein: CASSGGTEAFF
CDR3 DNA: TGCGCCAGCTCCGGGGGAACTGAAGCTTTCTTT

clone size: .
V gene: TRBV7-2
D gene: .
J gene: TRBJ1-1
CDR3 protein: CASSLEAVNTEAFF
CDR3 DNA: TGTGCCAGCAGCTTGGAGGCGGTGAACACTGAAGCTTTCTTT

clone size: .
V gene: TRBV9
D gene: TRBD2
J gene: TRBJ2-7
CDR3 protein: CASSPSGAATEQYF
CDR3 DNA: TGTGCCAGCAGCCCTAGCGGGGCGGCCACCGAGCAGTACTTC

clone size: .
V gene: TRBV28
D gene: .
J gene: TRBJ1-6
CDR3 protein: CASSVPGTTQSPLHF
CDR3 DNA: TGTGCCAGCAGTGTACCCGGGACAACCCAATCACCCCTCCACTTT

clone size: .
V gene: TRBV19
D gene: TRBD1
J gene: TRBJ2-7
CDR3 protein: CASSPQGPGTGGEQYF
CDR3 DNA: TGTGCCAGTAGTCCCCAAGGCCCCGGGACAGGGGGCGAGCAGTACTTC

clone size: .
V gene: TRBV11-3
D gene: TRBD1
J gene: TRBJ1-1
CDR3 protein: CASSLDLGQGGDTEAFF
CDR3 DNA: TGTGCCAGCAGCTTAGATTTGGGACAGGGGGGAGACACTGAAGCTTTCTTT

clone size: .
V gene: TRBV15
D gene: .
J gene: TRBJ2-1
CDR3 protein: CATSNPPGDEQFF
CDR3 DNA: TGTGCCACCAGCAATCCGCCAGGCGATGAGCAGTTCTTC

clone size: .
V gene: TRBV11-2
D gene: .
J gene: TRBJ2-7
CDR3 protein: CASSLVVVYQDEQYF
CDR3 DNA: TGTGCCAGCAGCTTAGTGGTGGTATATCAGGACGAGCAGTACTTC

clone size: once
V gene: TRBV5-1
D gene: .
J gene: TRBJ2-3
CDR3 protein: CASRTLPTGSVTDTQYF
CDR3 DNA: TGCGCCAGCAGGACCCTTCCGACCGGGAGTGTGACAGATACGCAGTATTTT

clone size: .
V gene: TRBV19
D gene: .
J gene: TRBJ1-1
CDR3 protein: CASILTRGTEAFF
CDR3 DNA: TGTGCCAGTATACTTACAAGAGGCACTGAAGCTTTCTTT

clone size: .
V gene: TRBV27
D gene: .
J gene: TRBJ2-3
CDR3 protein: CASSSDPSDDTQYF
CDR3 DNA: TGTGCCAGCAGTTCCGATCCCAGTGATGATACGCAGTATTTT

clone size: .
V gene: TRBV5-4
D gene: TRBD2
J gene: TRBJ2-1
CDR3 protein: CASSPHSGGYNEQFF
CDR3 DNA: TGTGCCAGCAGCCCCCACAGCGGGGGATACAATGAGCAGTTCTTC

clone size: few
V gene: TRBV20-1
D gene: .
J gene: TRBJ2-7
CDR3 protein: CSAVDYEQYF
CDR3 DNA: TGCAGTGCTGTAGACTACGAGCAGTACTTC

clone size: .
V gene: TRBV7-9
D gene: .
J gene: TRBJ1-6
CDR3 protein: CASSFFGLGSLNSPLHF
CDR3 DNA: TGTGCCAGCAGCTTTTTTGGACTGGGATCGCTCAATTCACCCCTCCACTTT

clone size: .
V gene: TRBV4-1
D gene: TRBD1
J gene: TRBJ2-1
CDR3 protein: CASSRTGDTDNEQFF
CDR3 DNA: TGCGCCAGCAGCCGGACAGGCGACACAGACAATGAGCAGTTCTTC

clone size: .
V gene: TRBV5-1
D gene: TRBD2
J gene: TRBJ2-1
CDR3 protein: CASSLFGTSDNEQFF
CDR3 DNA: TGCGCCAGCAGCCTATTCGGGACTAGTGACAATGAGCAGTTCTTC

clone size: once
V gene: TRBV5-5
D gene: .
J gene: TRBJ1-1
CDR3 protein: CASSHLPAGEAFF
CDR3 DNA: TGTGCCAGCAGCCATCTCCCCGCAGGGGAAGCTTTCTTT

clone size: .
V gene: TRBV6-5
D gene: .
J gene: TRBJ1-1
CDR3 protein: CASSYSPGNTEAFF
CDR3 DNA: TGTGCCAGCAGTTACTCTCCGGGAAACACTGAAGCTTTCTTT

clone size: .
V gene: TRBV19
D gene: TRBD2
J gene: TRBJ2-7
CDR3 protein: CASSMGLAREQYF
CDR3 DNA: TGTGCCAGTAGTATGGGACTAGCCCGCGAGCAGTACTTC

clone size: .
V gene: TRBV10-2
D gene: .
J gene: TRBJ1-1
CDR3 protein: CAVAGVYTEAFF
CDR3 DNA: TGCGCCGTGGCAGGGGTTTACACTGAAGCTTTCTTT

clone size: .
V gene: TRBV5-1
D gene: .
J gene: TRBJ1-1
CDR3 protein: CASSWGGRRKSEAFF
CDR3 DNA: TGCGCCAGCAGCTGGGGGGGGAGGAGGAAGTCTGAAGCTTTCTTT

clone size: .
V gene: TRBV27
D gene: TRBD2
J gene: TRBJ2-1
CDR3 protein: CASRWAGGPNEQFF
CDR3 DNA: TGTGCCAGCAGATGGGCGGGGGGGCCGAATGAGCAGTTCTTC

clone size: .
V gene: TRBV28
D gene: .
J gene: TRBJ2-7
CDR3 protein: CASMEGSTYEQYF
CDR3 DNA: TGTGCCAGCATGGAGGGTAGCACCTACGAGCAGTACTTC

clone size: few
V gene: TRBV2
D gene: TRBD1
J gene: TRBJ2-7
CDR3 protein: CASVPGQGTYEQYF
CDR3 DNA: TGTGCCAGCGTTCCGGGACAGGGGACCTACGAGCAGTACTTC

clone size: .
V gene: TRBV2
D gene: TRBD1
J gene: TRBJ1-4
CDR3 protein: CASDRGALTKLFF
CDR3 DNA: TGTGCCAGCGACAGGGGCGCACTGACAAAACTGTTTTTT

clone size: medium-sized
V gene: TRBV28
D gene: TRBD1
J gene: TRBJ1-6
CDR3 protein: CASSPPDRASSPLHF
CDR3 DNA: TGTGCCAGCAGTCCACCCGACAGGGCTAGCTCACCCCTCCACTTT

clone size: .
V gene: TRBV19
D gene: .
J gene: TRBJ1-2
CDR3 protein: CASVAKRYYGYTF
CDR3 DNA: TGTGCCAGTGTCGCCAAACGGTACTATGGCTACACCTTC

clone size: .
V gene: TRBV6-5
D gene: TRBD1
J gene: TRBJ2-1
CDR3 protein: CASSYLGQGVRNEQFF
CDR3 DNA: TGTGCCAGCAGTTACCTCGGGCAGGGGGTGAGAAATGAGCAGTTCTTC

clone size: .
V gene: TRBV28
D gene: TRBD1
J gene: TRBJ1-5
CDR3 protein: CASSATGGDQPQHF
CDR3 DNA: TGTGCCAGCAGTGCTACAGGGGGGGATCAGCCCCAGCATTTT

clone size: .
V gene: TRBV19
D gene: TRBD1
J gene: TRBJ1-5
CDR3 protein: CATTAGDRGYQPQHF
CDR3 DNA: TGTGCCACCACCGCAGGGGACAGGGGATATCAGCCCCAGCATTTT

clone size: once
V gene: TRBV2
D gene: TRBD2
J gene: TRBJ2-3
CDR3 protein: CASRGGTSGADTQYF
CDR3 DNA: TGTGCCAGCAGAGGAGGAACTAGCGGGGCAGATACGCAGTATTTT

clone size: once
V gene: TRBV28
D gene: .
J gene: TRBJ2-7
CDR3 protein: CASTGGDAGTYEQYF
CDR3 DNA: TGTGCCAGCACCGGAGGGGACGCAGGGACCTACGAGCAGTACTTC